This is a list of T cell receptor beta chains from one sample in a study of a mutant IDH1 vaccine in newly diagnosed glioma. The assay was immunoSEQ multiplex PCR, and TCRdb's table has in-frame clones only and misses some. Among 45,000 to 70,000 clones listed, more than 85% were seen once. The material sequenced was PBMCs, taken from a glioma patient treated with radiotherapy, temozolomide or both. Source of these receptors: a man in his forties or fifties with glioma. Each CDR3 is given with its conserved first and last residue. D genes are given only for firm matches. Some rows mark clone size as missing; the rest say once, few, many or name a class of expanded clone.

v_gene: TRBV7-2; len: 17; j_gene: TRBJ2-6; d_gene: NA; abundance: NA; CDR3aa: CASSRRTAGSGANVLTF; CDR3nt: TGTGCCAGCAGCCGGCGGACAGCGGGCTCTGGGGCCAACGTCCTGACTTTC
v_gene: TRBV15; len: 16; j_gene: TRBJ1-5; d_gene: TRBD1; abundance: NA; CDR3aa: CATSRGQGGPNQPQHF; CDR3nt: TGTGCCACCAGCAGAGGACAGGGGGGACCCAATCAGCCCCAGCATTTT
v_gene: TRBV19; len: 14; j_gene: TRBJ1-2; d_gene: TRBD1; abundance: NA; CDR3aa: CASSSTGAAGGYTF; CDR3nt: TGTGCCAGTAGTTCGACAGGGGCCGCGGGAGGCTACACCTTC
v_gene: TRBV2; len: 14; j_gene: TRBJ1-2; d_gene: TRBD1; abundance: NA; CDR3aa: CASSGQGINYGYTF; CDR3nt: TGTGCCAGCAGCGGACAGGGTATTAACTATGGCTACACCTTC
v_gene: TRBV18; len: 16; j_gene: TRBJ2-7; d_gene: NA; abundance: NA; CDR3aa: CASSPPSNLFGYEQYF; CDR3nt: TGTGCCAGCTCACCACCCTCCAATCTCTTCGGCTACGAGCAGTACTTC
v_gene: TRBV4-1; len: 16; j_gene: TRBJ1-1; d_gene: NA; abundance: once; CDR3aa: CASSHDGRQGRNEAFF; CDR3nt: TGCGCCAGCAGCCACGATGGGCGGCAGGGCAGAAATGAAGCTTTCTTT
v_gene: TRBV10-3; len: 19; j_gene: TRBJ2-2; d_gene: TRBD2; abundance: NA; CDR3aa: CAISESKRGSGRRSGELFF; CDR3nt: TGTGCCATCAGTGAGTCGAAGCGAGGGAGCGGGAGACGGTCCGGGGAGCTGTTTTTT
v_gene: TRBV7-9; len: 12; j_gene: TRBJ1-2; d_gene: NA; abundance: NA; CDR3aa: CASSDGYHYDTF; CDR3nt: TGTGCCAGCAGCGACGGGTACCACTATGACACCTTC
v_gene: TRBV9; len: 13; j_gene: TRBJ2-7; d_gene: NA; abundance: few; CDR3aa: CASSPFEGFEQYF; CDR3nt: TGTGCCAGCAGCCCCTTCGAGGGTTTCGAGCAGTACTTC
v_gene: TRBV29-1; len: 13; j_gene: TRBJ2-7; d_gene: NA; abundance: NA; CDR3aa: CSALGLSSYEQYF; CDR3nt: TGCAGCGCCCTGGGCTTAAGCTCCTACGAGCAGTACTTC
v_gene: TRBV27; len: 13; j_gene: TRBJ1-4; d_gene: NA; abundance: once; CDR3aa: CASSLGARAKLFF; CDR3nt: TGTGCCAGCAGTTTAGGTGCAAGGGCGAAACTGTTTTTT
v_gene: TRBV6-5; len: 15; j_gene: TRBJ2-6; d_gene: NA; abundance: NA; CDR3aa: CASSYRRAGANVLTF; CDR3nt: TGTGCCAGCAGTTACAGGAGGGCTGGGGCCAACGTCCTGACTTTC
v_gene: TRBV13; len: 11; j_gene: TRBJ2-7; d_gene: NA; abundance: NA; CDR3aa: CASRGEGEQYF; CDR3nt: TGTGCCAGCAGAGGAGAGGGCGAGCAGTACTTC
v_gene: TRBV5-4; len: 14; j_gene: TRBJ2-1; d_gene: NA; abundance: NA; CDR3aa: CASSRTSSYNEQFF; CDR3nt: TGTGCCAGCAGCAGAACTAGTTCCTACAATGAGCAGTTCTTC
v_gene: TRBV9; len: 14; j_gene: TRBJ2-7; d_gene: NA; abundance: NA; CDR3aa: CASSVGGSPDEQYF; CDR3nt: TGTGCCAGCAGCGTCGGGGGTAGTCCGGACGAGCAGTACTTC
v_gene: TRBV18; len: 17; j_gene: TRBJ1-1; d_gene: NA; abundance: NA; CDR3aa: CASSPGSGGGMNTEAFF; CDR3nt: TGTGCCAGCTCACCAGGGAGCGGGGGCGGAATGAACACTGAAGCTTTCTTT
v_gene: TRBV7-8; len: 16; j_gene: TRBJ1-2; d_gene: TRBD1; abundance: NA; CDR3aa: CASSPSGLNRGEGYTF; CDR3nt: TGTGCCAGCAGCCCTAGCGGGCTTAACAGGGGCGAAGGCTACACCTTC
v_gene: TRBV11-2; len: 12; j_gene: TRBJ2-7; d_gene: NA; abundance: once; CDR3aa: CASSLVDYEQYF; CDR3nt: TGTGCCAGCAGCTTAGTCGATTACGAGCAGTACTTC
v_gene: TRBV4-1; len: 13; j_gene: TRBJ2-1; d_gene: TRBD1; abundance: NA; CDR3aa: CASSTRQGDEQFF; CDR3nt: TGCGCCAGCAGCACTCGACAGGGCGATGAGCAGTTCTTC
v_gene: TRBV5-1; len: 13; j_gene: TRBJ1-2; d_gene: TRBD1; abundance: NA; CDR3aa: CASSGGTEYGYTF; CDR3nt: TGCGCCAGCAGCGGGGGGACAGAGTATGGCTACACCTTC
v_gene: TRBV28; len: 12; j_gene: TRBJ2-7; d_gene: NA; abundance: NA; CDR3aa: CASSLQGYEQYF; CDR3nt: TGTGCCAGCAGTTTACAGGGTTACGAGCAGTACTTC
v_gene: TRBV4-1; len: 14; j_gene: TRBJ1-3; d_gene: NA; abundance: NA; CDR3aa: CASSPSGSGNTIYF; CDR3nt: TGCGCCAGCAGCCCCAGTGGCTCTGGAAACACCATATATTTT
v_gene: TRBV5-6; len: 15; j_gene: TRBJ2-7; d_gene: NA; abundance: NA; CDR3aa: CASSLGRIYYEQQYF; CDR3nt: TGTGCCAGCAGCTTGGGTAGAATCTACTACGAGCAGCAGTACTTC
v_gene: TRBV4-2; len: 16; j_gene: TRBJ2-7; d_gene: NA; abundance: NA; CDR3aa: CASSLRDQPQAYEQYF; CDR3nt: TGTGCCAGCAGCCTGCGGGACCAGCCTCAGGCCTACGAGCAGTACTTC
v_gene: TRBV9; len: 13; j_gene: TRBJ2-7; d_gene: NA; abundance: NA; CDR3aa: CASSDGQAYEQYF; CDR3nt: TGTGCCAGCAGCGACGGGCAAGCCTACGAGCAGTACTTC
v_gene: TRBV5-1; len: 16; j_gene: TRBJ2-3; d_gene: NA; abundance: NA; CDR3aa: CASRSRGASSTDTQYF; CDR3nt: TGCGCCAGCAGGAGCCGCGGAGCCTCTAGCACAGATACGCAGTATTTT
v_gene: TRBV27; len: 15; j_gene: TRBJ2-7; d_gene: TRBD1; abundance: NA; CDR3aa: CASSLKGTGLNEQYF; CDR3nt: TGTGCCAGCAGTTTGAAGGGGACAGGGCTCAACGAGCAGTACTTC
v_gene: TRBV29-1; len: 16; j_gene: TRBJ1-1; d_gene: TRBD1; abundance: NA; CDR3aa: CSVEDGHRGENTEAFF; CDR3nt: TGCAGCGTTGAAGACGGCCACAGGGGGGAGAACACTGAAGCTTTCTTT
v_gene: TRBV6-1; len: 15; j_gene: TRBJ2-1; d_gene: NA; abundance: few; CDR3aa: CASRLQSILYNEQFF; CDR3nt: TGTGCCAGCAGGCTGCAGTCCATACTCTACAATGAGCAGTTCTTC
v_gene: TRBV10-3; len: 13; j_gene: TRBJ1-1; d_gene: NA; abundance: NA; CDR3aa: CATLAGPLEGAFF; CDR3nt: TGTGCCACATTGGCTGGGCCCCTTGAAGGTGCTTTCTTT
v_gene: TRBV5-1; len: 14; j_gene: TRBJ1-1; d_gene: TRBD1; abundance: NA; CDR3aa: CASSSDREVAKAFF; CDR3nt: TGCGCCAGCAGCTCGGACAGGGAGGTGGCAAAAGCTTTCTTT
v_gene: TRBV5-1; len: 13; j_gene: TRBJ1-1; d_gene: NA; abundance: few; CDR3aa: CASSSQGSTEAFF; CDR3nt: TGCGCCAGCAGCTCCCAGGGGTCCACTGAAGCTTTCTTT
v_gene: TRBV7-2; len: 14; j_gene: TRBJ1-2; d_gene: NA; abundance: once; CDR3aa: CASSLEGLGYGYTF; CDR3nt: TGTGCCAGCAGCTTAGAGGGTTTAGGCTATGGCTACACCTTC
v_gene: TRBV30; len: 15; j_gene: TRBJ2-1; d_gene: NA; abundance: NA; CDR3aa: CASPNGGDSYNEQFF; CDR3nt: TGTGCCTCCCCGAACGGGGGAGATTCCTACAATGAGCAGTTCTTC
v_gene: TRBV27; len: 14; j_gene: TRBJ2-7; d_gene: TRBD2; abundance: NA; CDR3aa: CASAGTSGLSWQYF; CDR3nt: TGTGCCAGTGCCGGGACTAGCGGTCTCTCGTGGCAGTACTTC
v_gene: TRBV7-8; len: 14; j_gene: TRBJ1-1; d_gene: NA; abundance: NA; CDR3aa: CASSTGLLNTEAFF; CDR3nt: TGTGCCAGCAGCACCGGACTTTTGAACACTGAAGCTTTCTTT
v_gene: TRBV19; len: 13; j_gene: TRBJ1-5; d_gene: NA; abundance: NA; CDR3aa: CASSRGLNQPQHF; CDR3nt: TGTGCCAGTAGTAGGGGGCTCAATCAGCCCCAGCATTTT